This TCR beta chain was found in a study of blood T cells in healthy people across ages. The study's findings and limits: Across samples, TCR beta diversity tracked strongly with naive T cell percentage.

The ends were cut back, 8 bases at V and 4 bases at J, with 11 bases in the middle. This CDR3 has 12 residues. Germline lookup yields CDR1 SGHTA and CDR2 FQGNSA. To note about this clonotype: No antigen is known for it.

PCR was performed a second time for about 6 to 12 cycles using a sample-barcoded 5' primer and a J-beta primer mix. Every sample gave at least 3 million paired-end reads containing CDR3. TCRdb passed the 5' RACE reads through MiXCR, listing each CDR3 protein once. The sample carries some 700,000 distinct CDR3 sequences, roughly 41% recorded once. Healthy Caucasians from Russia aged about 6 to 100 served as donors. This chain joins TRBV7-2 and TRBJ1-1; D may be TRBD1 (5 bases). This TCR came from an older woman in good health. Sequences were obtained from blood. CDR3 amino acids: CASGSGGTEAFF. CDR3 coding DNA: TGTGCCAGCGGATCCGGGGGCACTGAAGCTTTCTTT.